This note documents a single T cell receptor (beta chain) sequence. The antigen remains unidentified. This specimen belongs to a study of cytomegalovirus exposure and HLA in healthy donors. Broader study findings: Available immune exposure information was restricted to CMV serostatus only. Later analysis associated a missense DCLRE1C variant with TCR beta V- and J-gene trimming.

This CDR3 comprises 14 residues. With 0 bases removed from V and 7 bases from J, the gap between germline ends came to 15 bases. Germline CDR1 reads GTSNPN; CDR2 reads SVGIG (reference sequence). Vbeta (60) and Jbeta (13) primers were used in the PCR. In the original workflow: An analysis performed later counted roughly 79 million unique TCR beta chains (roughly 11 million of them shared). Sequencing was performed with immunoSEQ multiplex PCR; in TCRdb, only in-frame clones are kept and a portion is missing. V and J calls and clone size are copied from that table; D and trimming were computed from the DNA. The sample contains about 120,000 clones, roughly four fifths of which appear only once.

Sequencing used PBMCs. V usage is TRBV30 and J usage is TRBJ1-2; TRBD1 is a possible D gene (6 bases). The clonotype was recovered from a woman in her twenties or thirties in good health and CMV-seropositive. CDR3 bases: TGTGCCTGGAGTGTACGGACAGTTACCCCTGGCTACACCTTC. The encoded protein is CAWSVRTVTPGYTF.